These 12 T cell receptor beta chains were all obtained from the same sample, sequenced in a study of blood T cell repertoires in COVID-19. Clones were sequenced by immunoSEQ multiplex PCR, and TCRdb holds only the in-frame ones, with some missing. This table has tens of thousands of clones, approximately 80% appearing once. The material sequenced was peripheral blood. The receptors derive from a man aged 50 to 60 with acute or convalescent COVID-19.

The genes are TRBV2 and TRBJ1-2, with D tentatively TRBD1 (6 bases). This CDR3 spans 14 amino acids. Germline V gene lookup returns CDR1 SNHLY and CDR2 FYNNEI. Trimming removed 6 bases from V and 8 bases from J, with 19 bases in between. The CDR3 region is CASRYRDTPSGYTF. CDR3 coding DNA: TGTGCCAGCAGGTATCGGGACACTCCCTCGGGCTACACCTTC.

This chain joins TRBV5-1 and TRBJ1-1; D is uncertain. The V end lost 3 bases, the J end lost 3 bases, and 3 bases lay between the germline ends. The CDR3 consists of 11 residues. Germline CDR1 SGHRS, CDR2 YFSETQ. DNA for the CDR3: TGCGCCAGCAGCTCGGACACTGAAGCTTTCTTT. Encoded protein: CASSSDTEAFF.

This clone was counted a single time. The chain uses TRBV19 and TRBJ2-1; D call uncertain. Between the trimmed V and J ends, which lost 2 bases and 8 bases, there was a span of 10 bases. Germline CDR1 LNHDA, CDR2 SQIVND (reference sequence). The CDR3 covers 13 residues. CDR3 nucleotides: TGTGCCAGTAGTATACTCGGTGCCGATGAGCAGTTCTTC. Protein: CASSILGADEQFF. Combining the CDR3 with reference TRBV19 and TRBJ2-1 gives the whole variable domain DGGITQSPKYLFRKEGQNVTLSCEQNLNHDAMYWYRQDPGQGLRLIYYSQIVNDFQKGDIAEGYSVSREKKESFPLTVTSAQKNPTAFYLCASSILGADEQFFGPGTRLTVL.

The CDR3 reads CASSPTRPSSYEQYF. The CDR3 DNA follows: TGCGCCAGCAGCCCTACCCGTCCTAGCTCCTACGAGCAGTACTTC. The rearrangement uses TRBV5-1 and TRBJ2-7; no definite D call. Between the trimmed V and J ends, which lost 4 bases and 0 bases, there was a span of 14 bases. Germline V CDR1 and CDR2: SGHRS, YFSETQ. The CDR3 is 15 amino acids.

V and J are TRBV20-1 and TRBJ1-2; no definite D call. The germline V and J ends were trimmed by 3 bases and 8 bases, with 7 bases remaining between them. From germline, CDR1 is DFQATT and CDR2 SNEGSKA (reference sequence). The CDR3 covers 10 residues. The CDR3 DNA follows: TGCAGTGCTAGTAACGAGGGCTACACCTTC. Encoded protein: CSASNEGYTF.

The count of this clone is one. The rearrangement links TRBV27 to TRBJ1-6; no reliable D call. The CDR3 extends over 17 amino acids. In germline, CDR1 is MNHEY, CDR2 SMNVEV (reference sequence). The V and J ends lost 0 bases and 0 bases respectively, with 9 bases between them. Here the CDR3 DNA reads TGTGCCAGCAGTTTATCGGGCAGAAGCTCCTATAATTCACCCCTCCACTTT. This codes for CASSLSGRSSYNSPLHF.

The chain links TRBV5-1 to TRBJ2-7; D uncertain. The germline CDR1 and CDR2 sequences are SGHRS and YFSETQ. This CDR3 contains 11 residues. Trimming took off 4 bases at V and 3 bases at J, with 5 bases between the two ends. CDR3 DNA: TGCGCCAGCAGCATAGACTACGAGCAGTACTTC. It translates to CASSIDYEQYF. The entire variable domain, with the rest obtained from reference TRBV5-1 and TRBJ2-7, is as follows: KAGVTQTPRYLIKTRGQQVTLSCSPISGHRSVSWYQQTPGQGLQFLFEYFSETQRNKGNFPGRFSGRQFSNSRSEMNVSTLELGDSALYLCASSIDYEQYFGPGTRLTVT.

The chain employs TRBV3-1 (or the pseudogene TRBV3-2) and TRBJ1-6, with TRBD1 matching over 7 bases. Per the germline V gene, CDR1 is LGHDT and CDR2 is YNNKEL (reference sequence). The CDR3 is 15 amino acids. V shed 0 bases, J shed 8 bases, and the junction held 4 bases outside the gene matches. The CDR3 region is CASSQDQDRYSPLHF. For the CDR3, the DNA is TGTGCCAGCAGCCAAGATCAGGACAGGTATTCACCCCTCCACTTT.

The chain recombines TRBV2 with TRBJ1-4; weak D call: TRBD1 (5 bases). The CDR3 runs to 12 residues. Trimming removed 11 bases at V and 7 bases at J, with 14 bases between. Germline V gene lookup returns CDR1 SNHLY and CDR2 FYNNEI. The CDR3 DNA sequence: TGTGCCGGGGGGGGTGATGGTGAAAAACTGTTTTTT. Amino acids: CAGGGDGEKLFF.

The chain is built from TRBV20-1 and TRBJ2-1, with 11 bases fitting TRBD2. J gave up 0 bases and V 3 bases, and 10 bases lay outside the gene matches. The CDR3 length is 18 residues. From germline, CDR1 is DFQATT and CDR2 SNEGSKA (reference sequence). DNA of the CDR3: TGCAGTGCTAGTATTAGCGGGAGGGCCAGGAGCTCCTACAATGAGCAGTTCTTC. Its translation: CSASISGRARSSYNEQFF.

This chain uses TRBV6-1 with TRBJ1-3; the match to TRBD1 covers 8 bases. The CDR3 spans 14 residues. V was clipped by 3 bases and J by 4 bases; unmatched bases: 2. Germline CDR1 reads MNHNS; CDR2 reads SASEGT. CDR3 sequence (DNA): TGTGCCAGCAGTGAGGGACAGGCGGGAAACACCATATATTTT. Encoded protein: CASSEGQAGNTIYF.

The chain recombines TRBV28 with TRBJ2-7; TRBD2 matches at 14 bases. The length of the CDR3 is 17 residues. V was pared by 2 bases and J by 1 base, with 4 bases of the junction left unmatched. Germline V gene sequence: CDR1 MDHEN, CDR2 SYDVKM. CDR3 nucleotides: TGTGCCAGCAGTTTACCCGGGACTAGCGGGAGTTCCTACGAGCAGTACTTC. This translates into CASSLPGTSGSSYEQYF.